This T cell receptor (beta chain) is from a study of early T cells in non-severe SARS-CoV-2 infection. V lost 4 bases, J lost 5 bases, and 6 bases stayed unmatched. CDR3 length: 15 residues. Germline V gene data show CDR1 as SGHRS and CDR2 as YFSETQ. Each CDR3 protein gets one entry after TCRdb re-called the 5' RACE reads with MiXCR. The sample holds around 86,000 distinct CDR3 sequences; roughly 14% are singletons and the top ten take roughly 0.6%. What was sequenced was whole blood. The chain joins TRBV5-1 to TRBJ1-5, with 10 bases identical to TRBD1. The source of this sequence is an adult who was a healthcare worker with PCR-confirmed SARS-CoV-2 infection or an uninfected control (not recorded which). This CDR3 reads CASSPLGTGDQPQHF. CDR3 in DNA: TGCGCCAGCAGCCCCCTAGGGACAGGGGATCAGCCCCAGCATTTT.